The subject of this entry is one T cell receptor beta chain. The data were taken from a study of cytomegalovirus exposure and HLA in healthy donors. It was with 60 Vbeta and 13 Jbeta primers that the PCR ran. Assay used: immunoSEQ multiplex PCR; TCRdb lists only in-frame clones, some missing. The sample lists roughly 160,000 clones, 60% to 80% occurring once. The sequence was collected from a man between 60 and 75 years old in good health and CMV-seronegative. The specimen sequenced was PBMCs.

CDR3 in amino acids: CACGTSAASYEQYF. DNA of the CDR3: TGTGCCTGCGGGACTAGCGCCGCCTCCTACGAGCAGTACTTC. The genes are TRBV30 and TRBJ2-7, with TRBD2 identical over 10 bases. J lost 0 bases, V lost 6 bases, and 5 bases had no gene match. The CDR3 runs 14 residues. Germline V gene data show CDR1 as GTSNPN and CDR2 as SVGIG (reference sequence).